What follows are 26 T cell receptor beta chains derived from one specimen sequenced in a study of T cell repertoires in cytomegalovirus infection. TCRdb redid the calling of the reads with MiXCR, one entry per CDR3 protein. The table has about 190,000 distinct CDR3 sequences, over 25% seen once. The specimen sequenced was PBMCs. The receptors derive from a human donor in good health (CMV status not recorded). Some clones in this sample may be carry-over from other donors' samples.

This clonotype was counted only a few times. J is TRBJ1-1 and V is TRBV6-5, with D tentatively TRBD1 (5 bases). This CDR3 spans 15 amino acids. The V end was cut by 4 bases, the J end by 7 bases, with 19 bases between. CDR1 and CDR2 from the germline V gene are MNHEY and SVGAGI. The CDR3 loop reads CASSSRDSYGDEAFF. The CDR3 DNA is TGTGCCAGCAGTTCCCGCGACAGTTACGGGGATGAAGCTTTCTTT.

In its sample, this clonotype was seen a few times. The chain combines TRBV2 with TRBJ1-1; D is unclear. The CDR3 sequence is 13 residues long. Germline CDR1 is SNHLY and CDR2 is FYNNEI. V dropped 7 bases and J dropped 1 base, with 10 bases sitting between them. CDR3 loop: CASTERENTEAFF. DNA for the CDR3: TGTGCCAGCACCGAACGGGAGAACACTGAAGCTTTCTTT. The complete variable domain, with remaining parts taken from reference TRBV2 and TRBJ1-1, reads EPEVTQTPSHQVTQMGQEVILRCVPISNHLYFYWYRQILGQKVEFLVSFYNNEISEKSEIFDDQFSVERPDGSNFTLKIRSTKLEDSAMYFCASTERENTEAFFGQGTRLTVV.

Points on this clonotype: A much larger clone is a single base away; this may be a read error. The chain combines TRBV2 with TRBJ2-5; perhaps TRBD1 as D (7 bases). Germline-derived CDR1 and CDR2 are SNHLY and FYNNEI. This CDR3 has 14 amino acids. Trimming stripped 1 base from V and 4 bases from J, with 10 bases between. The CDR3 nucleotides are TGTGCCAGCAGTGAAGACAGGGGAGGAGAGACCCAGTACTTC. Translation: CASSEDRGGETQYF.

This sequence joins TRBV20-1 and TRBJ2-5; a weak D match, TRBD2 (6 bases). The CDR3 has 14 residues. Germline CDR1 DFQATT, CDR2 SNEGSKA (reference sequence). V shed 3 bases and J shed 5 bases, with 16 bases lying between them. The CDR3 region has the DNA TGCAGTGCTAGGGCAGGAGGGGAAGGGGAGACCCAGTACTTC. Amino acid sequence: CSARAGGEGETQYF.

This chain connects TRBV20-1 to TRBJ2-1, with D hard to call. The germline gives CDR1 DFQATT, CDR2 SNEGSKA (reference sequence). This CDR3 is built from 14 residues. V lost 3 bases, J lost 0 bases, and 9 bases lay in between. The CDR3 loop reads CSARDGRSYNEQFF. CDR3 in DNA: TGCAGTGCTAGGGACGGCCGCTCCTACAATGAGCAGTTCTTC.

The genes are TRBV5-1 and TRBJ2-1; 14 bases map to TRBD2. This CDR3 region has 15 residues. V was pared by 2 bases and J by 11 bases, with 6 bases of the junction left unmatched. Germline CDR1 reads SGHRS; CDR2 reads YFSETQ. The CDR3 DNA reads as TGCGCCAGCAGCTTTACCGGGACTAGCGGGGGTCAGCAGTTCTTC. Translated: CASSFTGTSGGQQFF.

DNA for the CDR3: TGTGCCAGCAGCTTAGGGGGCTCGGAATATGAGCAGTTCTTC. Translation gives CASSLGGSEYEQFF. The chain has TRBV7-4 and TRBJ2-1, with a weak D call TRBD1 (5 bases). V lost 1 base and J lost 8, with 12 bases in between. This CDR3 spans 14 amino acids. The germline CDR1 and CDR2 sequences are SGHVT and SQSDAQ.

The chain couples TRBV12-3 or TRBV12-4 to TRBJ1-1, with TRBD1 as a possible D gene (5 bases). V was trimmed by 1 base and J by 4 bases, leaving 13 bases between them. The CDR3 runs 15 residues. The chain's CDR3 is CASSLGRRQGTEAFF. The CDR3 DNA reads TGTGCCAGCAGTTTAGGGCGGCGGCAGGGCACTGAAGCTTTCTTT.

This clonotype has a handful of counts. This chain uses TRBV12-3 or TRBV12-4 with TRBJ2-6; D uncertain. The germline V and J ends were trimmed by 6 bases and 0 bases, with 9 bases remaining between them. This CDR3 region has 15 residues. CDR3 region: CASRQRPSGANVLTF. DNA of the CDR3: TGTGCCAGCAGACAGAGGCCCTCTGGGGCCAACGTCCTGACTTTC.

This clonotype was counted between two and nine times. The chain links TRBV12-5 to TRBJ2-7; TRBD1 matches 7 bases. Germline CDR1 and CDR2: LGHNT and FRNRAP. The CDR3 is made up of 16 amino acids. The V and J ends lost 2 bases and 0 bases, in that order; junction bases with no gene match: 7. CDR3 DNA: TGTGCTAGTGGTTTGACTACAGGGGTTGTCTCCTACGAGCAGTACTTC. It codes for CASGLTTGVVSYEQYF.

The chain carries TRBV6-6 and TRBJ1-6; TRBD1 matches 8 bases. Germline CDR1 reads MNHNY; CDR2 reads SVGAGI (reference sequence). This CDR3 comprises 14 residues. V lost 6 bases, J lost 11 bases, and 9 bases stayed unmatched. DNA of the CDR3: TGTGCCAGCAGCACAGGGGGGAACACAACACCCCTCCACTTT. The encoded protein is CASSTGGNTTPLHF.

The genes are TRBV13 and TRBJ1-4; D is uncertain. Per germline, CDR1 PRHDT and CDR2 FYEKMQ (reference sequence). This CDR3 comprises 13 residues. V lost 1 base to trimming and J lost 5 bases, with 5 bases between them. CDR3 in amino acids: CASSLEGNEKLFF. DNA for the CDR3: TGTGCCAGCAGCTTAGAAGGGAATGAAAAACTGTTTTTT.

V is TRBV12-5 and J is TRBJ1-1, with 10 nucleotides matching TRBD1. Germline V gene lookup returns CDR1 LGHNT and CDR2 FRNRAP. Germline trimming cut 5 bases from V and 3 bases from J; bases unmatched to any gene: 24. This CDR3 has 21 residues. The CDR3 bases are TGTGCTAGTGGTACCTCGCCGAAGGACCCCCGGGACAGGGGAGTCGACACTGAAGCTTTCTTT. Amino acids: CASGTSPKDPRDRGVDTEAFF.

This clonotype was detected only a few times. V usage is TRBV20-1 and J usage is TRBJ2-7; TRBD2 matches at 7 bases. V shed 0 bases, J shed 5 bases, and the junction held 1 base outside the gene matches. There are 12 residues in the CDR3. Looked up from germline, CDR1 is DFQATT and CDR2 is SNEGSKA (reference sequence). The CDR3 DNA reads as TGCAGTGCTAGAGAGGGAGGGGACGAGCAGTACTTC. This translates into CSAREGGDEQYF.

The CDR3 coding sequence is TGTGCCACCAGCAGAGAAGCTAGCCGGAATGAGCAGTTCTTC. This encodes CATSREASRNEQFF. The J gene is TRBJ2-1, the V gene TRBV15; D is possibly TRBD2 (5 bases). V was clipped by 0 bases and J by 7 bases, with 10 bases between them. The CDR3 totals 14 residues. In germline, CDR1 is LNHNV, CDR2 YYDKDF (reference sequence). The full variable domain, in which reference TRBV15 and TRBJ2-1 provide the parts outside the CDR3, is DAMVIQNPRYQVTQFGKPVTLSCSQTLNHNVMYWYQQKSSQAPKLLFHYYDKDFNNEADTPDNFQSRRPNTSFCFLDIRSPGLGDTAMYLCATSREASRNEQFFGPGTRLTVL.

In this sample, this clonotype turned up a few times. The rearrangement joins TRBV5-6 to TRBJ1-1; D is possibly TRBD1 (5 bases). Germline loops: CDR1 SGHDT, CDR2 YYEEEE. The CDR3 length is 16 residues. V was trimmed by 4 bases and J by 4 bases, leaving 20 bases between them. DNA of the CDR3: TGTGCCAGCAGCCACGGGACCCTCGGTCGGGGCACTGAAGCTTTCTTT. Translation: CASSHGTLGRGTEAFF.

The chain combines TRBV2 with TRBJ1-1; D might be TRBD1 (5 bases). From germline, CDR1 is SNHLY and CDR2 FYNNEI. The CDR3 length is 14 residues. Trimming removed 4 bases from V and 3 bases from J, with 12 bases in between. The CDR3 here is CASSGLRGDTEAFF. DNA of the CDR3: TGTGCCAGCAGTGGCTTACGGGGGGACACTGAAGCTTTCTTT.

This clonotype was observed a few times. This chain connects TRBV5-4 to TRBJ2-5; D remains unclear. The CDR3 totals 13 residues. The germline V gene encodes CDR1 SGHNT and CDR2 YYREEE (reference sequence). V shed 0 bases and J shed 4 bases, with 7 bases lying between them. DNA of the CDR3: TGTGCCAGCAGCTTGGAAAGTGTAGAGACCCAGTACTTC. Amino acids: CASSLESVETQYF.

This clonotype has only one observation. DNA for the CDR3: TGCAGCGTTGCCCAGGGTGGGCTGAACACTGAAGCTTTCTTT. It is translated as CSVAQGGLNTEAFF. V usage is TRBV29-1 and J usage is TRBJ1-1; tentative D call: TRBD1 (5 bases). This CDR3 spans 14 amino acids. Germline CDR1 and CDR2: SQVTM and ANQGSEA. V was trimmed by 4 bases and J by 0 bases, leaving 12 bases between them.

By its share, this clonotype is medium-sized. The V and J genes are TRBV7-2 and TRBJ2-3; a weak D match, TRBD1 (6 bases). Trimming cost V 5 bases and J 0 bases, with 12 bases left between them. CDR1 and CDR2 from the germline V gene are SGHTA and FQGNSA. CDR3 length: 15 amino acids. The chain's CDR3 is CASSGGQTSTDTQYF. CDR3 nucleotides: TGTGCCAGCAGCGGCGGACAGACTAGCACAGATACGCAGTATTTT.

The V and J genes are TRBV4-3 and TRBJ1-2; D not certain. Germline CDR1 is LGHNA and CDR2 is YSLEER. The CDR3 has 14 amino acids. The V end was cut by 0 bases, the J end by 5 bases, with 10 bases between. The CDR3 region has the DNA TGCGCCAGCAGCCAAGATTTGGCAGGTTATGGCTACACCTTC. This sequence encodes CASSQDLAGYGYTF.

The chain uses TRBV2 and TRBJ2-7; 10 bases map to TRBD1. CDR1 is SNHLY, CDR2 FYNNEI, per germline. This CDR3 has 14 amino acids. V shed 8 bases, J shed 0 bases, and the junction held 4 bases outside the gene matches. Written as DNA, the CDR3 is TGTGCCAGCGGCCGGGACAGGGGCTCCTACGAGCAGTACTTC. As protein: CASGRDRGSYEQYF.

A note on this clonotype: A much larger clone differs by one base, so this may be a read error. The CDR3 end shows no conserved phenylalanine or tryptophan, and so a read error is likely. The chain couples TRBV7-8 to TRBJ2-7; the match to TRBD1 covers 7 bases. V lost 5 bases to trimming and J lost 5 bases; unmatched junction nucleotides: 6. The germline V gene has CDR1 SGHVS and CDR2 FQNEAQ. The CDR3 is 13 residues long. The CDR3 nucleotides are TGTGCCAGCAGCCGCGACAGGGAAAACGAGCAGTACCTC. As protein: CASSRDRENEQYL.

Note on this clonotype: The junction shows a germline mismatch at one end, possibly a read error. The chain uses TRBV6-6 and TRBJ2-7, with 10 bases aligning to TRBD2. Germline V lookup: CDR1 MNHNY, CDR2 SVGAGI (reference sequence). CDR3 length: 17 residues. This CDR3 is CPSSYGGLAGVPYEQYF. CDR3 DNA: TGTCCCAGCAGTTACGGGGGCCTAGCGGGGGTCCCCTACGAGCAGTACTTC.

J is TRBJ2-1 and V is TRBV6-5; 10 positions agree with TRBD2. After removal of 2 bases from V and 5 bases from J, the junction contained 9 bases not matched to a gene. The CDR3 contains 17 residues. Germline CDR1 MNHEY, CDR2 SVGAGI. The CDR3 DNA reads TGTGCCAGCAGTTACGATCCAGCGGGGGGGCCAAACAATGAGCAGTTCTTC. As protein: CASSYDPAGGPNNEQFF.

In DNA, the CDR3 is TGTGCCAGCAGTTTAGCTGGGCGGACCTATGGCTACACCTTC. Translating it yields CASSLAGRTYGYTF. The rearrangement joins TRBV12-3 or TRBV12-4 to TRBJ1-2; no clear D. V was trimmed by 0 bases and J by 4 bases, leaving 9 bases between them. CDR3 length equals 14 residues.